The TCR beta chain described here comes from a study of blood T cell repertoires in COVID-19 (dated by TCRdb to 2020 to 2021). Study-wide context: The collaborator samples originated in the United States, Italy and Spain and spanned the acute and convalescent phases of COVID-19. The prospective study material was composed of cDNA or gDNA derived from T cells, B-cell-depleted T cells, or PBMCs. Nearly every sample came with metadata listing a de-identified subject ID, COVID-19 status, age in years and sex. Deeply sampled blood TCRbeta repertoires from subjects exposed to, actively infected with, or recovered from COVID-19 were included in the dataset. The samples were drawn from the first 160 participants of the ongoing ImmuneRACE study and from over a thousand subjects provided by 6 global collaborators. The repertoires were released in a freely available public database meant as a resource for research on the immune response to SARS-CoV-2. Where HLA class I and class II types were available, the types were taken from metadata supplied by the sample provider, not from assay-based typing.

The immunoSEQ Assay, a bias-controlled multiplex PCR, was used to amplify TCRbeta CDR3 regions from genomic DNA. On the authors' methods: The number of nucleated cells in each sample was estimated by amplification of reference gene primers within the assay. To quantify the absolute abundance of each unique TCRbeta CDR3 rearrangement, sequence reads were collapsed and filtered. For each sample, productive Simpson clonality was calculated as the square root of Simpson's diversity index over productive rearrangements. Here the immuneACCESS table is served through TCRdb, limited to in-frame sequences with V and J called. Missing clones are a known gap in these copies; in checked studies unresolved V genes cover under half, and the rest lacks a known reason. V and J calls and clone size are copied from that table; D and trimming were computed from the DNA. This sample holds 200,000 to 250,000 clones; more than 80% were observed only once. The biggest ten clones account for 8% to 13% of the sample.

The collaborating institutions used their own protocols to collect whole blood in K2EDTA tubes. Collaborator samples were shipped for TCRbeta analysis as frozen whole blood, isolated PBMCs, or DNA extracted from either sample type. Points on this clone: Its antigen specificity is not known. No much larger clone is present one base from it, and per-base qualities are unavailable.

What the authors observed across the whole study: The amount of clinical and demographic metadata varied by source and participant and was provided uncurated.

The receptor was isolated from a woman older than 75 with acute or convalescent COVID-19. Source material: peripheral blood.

CDR3 reads: CASSGFNRGQETQYF. The nucleotide sequence reads as follows: TGTGCCAGCTCAGGATTCAACAGGGGGCAGGAGACCCAGTACTTC. The V and J genes are TRBV18 and TRBJ2-5, with TRBD1 matching 9 junction bases. The germline V and J ends show losses of 5 bases and 5 bases respectively, and no gene match explains 9 bases of the junction. Per the germline V gene, KGHSH is the CDR1 and LQKENI is the CDR2. The cysteine opens and the phenylalanine closes a CDR3 of 15 amino acids. Kept here is only the CDR3 DNA, which spans 45 bases and is read in frame from base 1.